The text below deals with one TCR beta chain. CDR3 length: 14 amino acids. With 3 bases clipped from V and 7 bases from J, the junction kept 9 bases outside the gene matches. Germline loops: CDR1 MNHNS, CDR2 SASEGT. The data stem from a study of shared clonotypes between healthy human individuals. Study-wide context: Three CD4 naive, three CD4 memory, two CD8 naive and one CD8 memory plate were used per donor.

TCRdb's table, derived via immunoSEQ multiplex PCR, lists solely in-frame clones and lacks some. The sample lists about 1.5 million clones, 95% to 99% occurring once. This TCR was sampled from a man aged 25-40 years in good health. The chain links TRBV6-1 to TRBJ2-7; 7 bases fit TRBD2. The sequencing input was naive CD4+ T cells sorted from blood. Described subset: CD45RA+ positively selected. The CDR3 reads CASSEGTAGREQYF. As DNA, the CDR3 is TGTGCCAGCAGTGAGGGAACTGCCGGGAGGGAGCAGTACTTC.